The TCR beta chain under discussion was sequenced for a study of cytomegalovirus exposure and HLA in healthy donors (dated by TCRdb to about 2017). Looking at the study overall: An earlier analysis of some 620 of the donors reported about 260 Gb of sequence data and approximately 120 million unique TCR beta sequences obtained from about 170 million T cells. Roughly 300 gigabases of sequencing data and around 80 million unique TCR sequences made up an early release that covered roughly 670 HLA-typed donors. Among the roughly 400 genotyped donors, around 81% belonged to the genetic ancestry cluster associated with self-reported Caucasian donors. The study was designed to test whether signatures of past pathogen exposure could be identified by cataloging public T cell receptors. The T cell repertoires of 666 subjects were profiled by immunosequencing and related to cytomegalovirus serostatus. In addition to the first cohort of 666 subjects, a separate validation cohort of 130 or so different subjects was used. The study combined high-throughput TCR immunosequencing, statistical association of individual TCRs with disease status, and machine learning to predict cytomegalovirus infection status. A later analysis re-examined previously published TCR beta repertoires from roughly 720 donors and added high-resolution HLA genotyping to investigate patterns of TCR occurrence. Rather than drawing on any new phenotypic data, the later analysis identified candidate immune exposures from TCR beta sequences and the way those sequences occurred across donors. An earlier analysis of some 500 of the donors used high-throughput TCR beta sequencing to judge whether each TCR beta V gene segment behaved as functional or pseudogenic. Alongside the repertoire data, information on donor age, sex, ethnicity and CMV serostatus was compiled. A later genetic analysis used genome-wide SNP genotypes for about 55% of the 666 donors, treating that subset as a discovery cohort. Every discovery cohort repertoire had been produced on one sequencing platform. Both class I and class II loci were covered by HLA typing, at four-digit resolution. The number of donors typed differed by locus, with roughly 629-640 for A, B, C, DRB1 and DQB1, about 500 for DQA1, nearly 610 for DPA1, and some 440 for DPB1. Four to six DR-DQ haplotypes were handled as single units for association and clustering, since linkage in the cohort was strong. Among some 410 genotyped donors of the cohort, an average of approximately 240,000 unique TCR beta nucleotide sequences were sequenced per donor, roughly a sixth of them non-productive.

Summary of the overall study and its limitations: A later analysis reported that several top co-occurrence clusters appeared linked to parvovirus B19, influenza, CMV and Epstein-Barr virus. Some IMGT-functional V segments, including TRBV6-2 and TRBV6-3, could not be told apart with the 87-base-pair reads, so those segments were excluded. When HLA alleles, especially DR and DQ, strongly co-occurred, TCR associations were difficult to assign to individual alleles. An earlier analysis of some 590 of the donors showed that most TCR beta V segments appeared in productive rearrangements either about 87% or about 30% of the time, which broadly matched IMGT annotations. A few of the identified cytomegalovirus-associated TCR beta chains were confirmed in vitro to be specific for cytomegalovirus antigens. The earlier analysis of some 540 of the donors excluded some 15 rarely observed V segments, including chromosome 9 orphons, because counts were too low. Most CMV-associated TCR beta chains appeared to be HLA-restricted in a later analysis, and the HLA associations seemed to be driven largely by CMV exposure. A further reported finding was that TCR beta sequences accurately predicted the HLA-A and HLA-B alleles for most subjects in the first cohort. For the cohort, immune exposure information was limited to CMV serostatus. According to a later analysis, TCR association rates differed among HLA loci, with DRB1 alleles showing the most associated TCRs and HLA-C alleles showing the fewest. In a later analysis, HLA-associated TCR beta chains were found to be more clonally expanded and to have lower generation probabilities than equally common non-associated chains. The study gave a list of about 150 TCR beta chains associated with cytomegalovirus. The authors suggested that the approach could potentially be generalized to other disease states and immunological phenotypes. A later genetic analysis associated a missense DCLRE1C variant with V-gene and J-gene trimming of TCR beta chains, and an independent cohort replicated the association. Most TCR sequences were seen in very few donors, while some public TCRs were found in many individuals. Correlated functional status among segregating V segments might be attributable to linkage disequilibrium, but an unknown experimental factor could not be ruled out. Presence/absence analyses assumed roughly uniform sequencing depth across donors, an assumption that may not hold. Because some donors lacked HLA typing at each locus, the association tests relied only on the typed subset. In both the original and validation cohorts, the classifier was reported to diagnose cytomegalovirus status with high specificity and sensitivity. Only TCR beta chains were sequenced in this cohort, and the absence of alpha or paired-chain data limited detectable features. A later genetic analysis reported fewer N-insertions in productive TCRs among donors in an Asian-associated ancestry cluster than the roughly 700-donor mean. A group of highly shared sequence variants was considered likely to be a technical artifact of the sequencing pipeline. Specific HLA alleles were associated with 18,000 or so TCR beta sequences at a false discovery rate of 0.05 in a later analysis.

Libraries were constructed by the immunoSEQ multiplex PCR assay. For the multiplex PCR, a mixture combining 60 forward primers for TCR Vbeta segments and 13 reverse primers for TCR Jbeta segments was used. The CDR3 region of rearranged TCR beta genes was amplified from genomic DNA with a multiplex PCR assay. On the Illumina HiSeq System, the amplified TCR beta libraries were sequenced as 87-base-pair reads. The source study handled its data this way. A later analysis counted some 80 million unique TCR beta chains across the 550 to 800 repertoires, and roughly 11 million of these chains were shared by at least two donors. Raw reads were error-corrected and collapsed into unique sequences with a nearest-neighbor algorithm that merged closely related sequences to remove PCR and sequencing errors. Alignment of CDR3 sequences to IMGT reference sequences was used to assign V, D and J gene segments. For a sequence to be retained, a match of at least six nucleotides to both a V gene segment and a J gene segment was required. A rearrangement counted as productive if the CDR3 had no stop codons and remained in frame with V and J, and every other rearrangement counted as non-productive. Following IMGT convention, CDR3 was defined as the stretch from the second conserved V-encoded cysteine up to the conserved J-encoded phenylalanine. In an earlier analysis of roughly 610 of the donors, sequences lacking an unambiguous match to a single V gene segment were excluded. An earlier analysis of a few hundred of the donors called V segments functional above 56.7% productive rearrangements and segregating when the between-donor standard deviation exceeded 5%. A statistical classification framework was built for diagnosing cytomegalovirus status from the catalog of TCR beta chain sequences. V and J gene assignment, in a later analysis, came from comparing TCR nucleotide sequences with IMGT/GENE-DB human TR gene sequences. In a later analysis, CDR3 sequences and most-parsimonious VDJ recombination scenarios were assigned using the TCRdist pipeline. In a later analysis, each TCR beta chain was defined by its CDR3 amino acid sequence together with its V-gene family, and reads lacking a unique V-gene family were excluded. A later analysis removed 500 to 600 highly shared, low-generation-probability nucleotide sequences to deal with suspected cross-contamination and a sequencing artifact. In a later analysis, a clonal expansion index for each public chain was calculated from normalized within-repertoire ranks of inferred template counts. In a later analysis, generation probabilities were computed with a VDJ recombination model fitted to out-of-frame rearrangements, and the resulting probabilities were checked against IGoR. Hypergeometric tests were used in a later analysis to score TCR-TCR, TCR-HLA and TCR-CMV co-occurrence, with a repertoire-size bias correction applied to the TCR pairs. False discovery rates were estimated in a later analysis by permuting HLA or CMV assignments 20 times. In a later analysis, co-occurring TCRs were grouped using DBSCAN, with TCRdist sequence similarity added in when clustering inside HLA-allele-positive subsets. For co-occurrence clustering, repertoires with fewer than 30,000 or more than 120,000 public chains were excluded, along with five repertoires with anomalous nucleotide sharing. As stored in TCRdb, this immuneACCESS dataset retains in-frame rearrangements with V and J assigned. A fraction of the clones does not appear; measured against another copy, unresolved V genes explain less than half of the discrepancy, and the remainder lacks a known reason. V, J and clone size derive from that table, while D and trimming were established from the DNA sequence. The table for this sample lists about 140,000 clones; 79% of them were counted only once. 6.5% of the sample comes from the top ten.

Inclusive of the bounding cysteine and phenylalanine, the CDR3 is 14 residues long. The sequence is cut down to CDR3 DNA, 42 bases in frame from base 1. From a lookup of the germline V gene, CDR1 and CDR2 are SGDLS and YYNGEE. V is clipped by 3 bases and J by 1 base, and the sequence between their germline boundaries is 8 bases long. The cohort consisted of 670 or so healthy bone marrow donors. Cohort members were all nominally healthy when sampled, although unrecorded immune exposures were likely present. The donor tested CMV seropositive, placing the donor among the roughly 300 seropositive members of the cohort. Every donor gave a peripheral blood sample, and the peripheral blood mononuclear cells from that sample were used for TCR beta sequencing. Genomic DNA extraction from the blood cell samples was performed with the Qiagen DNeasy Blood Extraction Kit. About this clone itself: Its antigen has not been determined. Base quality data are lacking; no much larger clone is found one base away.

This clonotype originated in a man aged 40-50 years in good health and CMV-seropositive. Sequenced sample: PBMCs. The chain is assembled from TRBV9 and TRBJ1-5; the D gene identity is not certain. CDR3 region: CASSEAASNQPQHF. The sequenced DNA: TGTGCCAGCAGCGAGGCGGCCAGCAATCAGCCCCAGCATTTT.